The following is a T cell receptor (beta chain) sequence with its context. This clone was counted at least ten times. Its target antigen remains unknown. The CDR3 is cut off 3 residues early in the read; its end comes from the germline J gene. For sequencing input, CVID and control samples contributed equivalent amounts of genomic DNA. For every sample, a 60 bp segment covering the rearranged TCRbeta CDR3 region was amplified and then sequenced. The immunoSEQ assay, a bias-corrected multiplex PCR combined with high-throughput sequencing, was used for TCRbeta amplification. The authors' pipeline ran thus. Each unique nucleotide sequence was treated as a clone and annotated with V, D and J genes, copy number and frequency. Sequences were labeled productive if in frame, and non-productive if out of frame or containing stop codons. As previously described, clonality was calculated on the basis of Shannon's entropy. The predicted amino acid sequences of productive clones were used to derive the mean CDR3 Kyte-Doolittle hydropathy. Using the R hclust function, scaled V gene usage was clustered hierarchically with Manhattan distance and complete linkage. To assess clone sharing by CDR3 amino acid sequence, 12 repertoires per group were resampled over 100 rounds. The repertoires were screened for some 70 published EBV-specific TCRbeta sequences and around 240 published CMV-specific TCRbeta sequences. Two CVID samples that yielded fewer than 10,000 sequences were excluded from the analysis, so approximately 40 CVID repertoires were retained. TCRdb retrieved this table from immuneACCESS and kept in-frame rearrangements only. Not all clones are present; in checked studies, unresolved V genes account for under half, and no reason is known for the remainder. V, J and clone size are taken as reported in that table, and D and trimming were inferred from the DNA itself. The table puts approximately 81,000 clones in this sample, none counted just once. The ten largest clones take up about 0.8% of the sample.

These data belong to a study of T cell clonality in common variable immunodeficiency (dated by TCRdb to between 2014 and 2017). Here is what the overall study found, with its caveats: Correlations of repertoire features with clinical complications were constrained by heterogeneity among patients within the CVID cohort. Fewer deletions and N-nucleotide insertions were reportedly observed in CVID TCRbeta sequences, and highly modified clones with 13 or more V deletions were reportedly absent from CVID TCRbeta sequences. Even though DNA input was the same, control samples had an average of about 80,000 unique sequences each, compared with some 32,000 in CVID samples. The authors noted that sequencing repertoires of T cell subpopulations would be needed to clarify what caused the increased clonality in CVID. Fewer TCRbeta clones were shared among CVID subjects than among healthy controls (p < 0.0001). TCRbeta clonality was higher in CVID subjects than in healthy controls (t-test p = 0.018), and the increase was most characteristic of about a third of subjects.

Most CVID patients and most healthy controls were of Caucasian heritage. Heparinized peripheral whole blood samples of 5 to 8 ml were collected from each donor. Genomic DNA from adults with common variable immune deficiency (CVID) and from healthy adult controls was used for sequencing of TCRbeta CDR3 repertoires. There were about 22 healthy adult volunteers in the control group (roughly 12 female and roughly ten male), ranging in age from roughly 20 to 66 years, with a mean age of almost 35. Diluted blood was density-centrifuged over Hypaque 1077 or Ficoll-Paque to isolate peripheral blood mononuclear cells. Genomic DNA was obtained from unsorted mononuclear cells through either Qiagen column purification or a centrifugation-based method. Relative to germline, V is missing 7 bases and J is missing 6 bases, with 5 bases of the junction outside any gene match. Including the terminal cysteine and phenylalanine, the CDR3 comprises 13 residues. Only the CDR3 bases that were read are kept: 30 of them, in frame from base 1. The CDR1 and CDR2 encoded by the germline V gene (reference sequence) are LNHDA and SQIVND.

Sequences were obtained from peripheral blood mononuclear cells. The sequence links TRBV19 to TRBJ1-4; 7 bases in the junction line up with TRBD1. The sequence was collected from a person aged 18 to 70 in good health. The CDR3 DNA, read in part, is TGTGCCAGTAAGGGGACAGTGGATGAAAAA. Protein translation: CASKGTVDEK. The CDR3 reads in full as CASKGTVDEKLFF.